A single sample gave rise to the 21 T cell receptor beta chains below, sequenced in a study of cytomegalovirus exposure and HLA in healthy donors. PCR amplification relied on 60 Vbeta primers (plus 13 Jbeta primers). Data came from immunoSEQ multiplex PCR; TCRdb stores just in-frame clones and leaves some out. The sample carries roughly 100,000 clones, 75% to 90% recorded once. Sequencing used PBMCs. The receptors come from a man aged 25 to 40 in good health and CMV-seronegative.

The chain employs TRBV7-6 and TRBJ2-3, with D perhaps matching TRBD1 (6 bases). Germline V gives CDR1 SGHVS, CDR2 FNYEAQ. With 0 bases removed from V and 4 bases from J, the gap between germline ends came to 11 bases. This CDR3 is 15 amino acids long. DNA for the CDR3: TGTGCCAGCAGCTTAGCACGGACAGCTGCAGATACGCAGTATTTT. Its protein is CASSLARTAADTQYF. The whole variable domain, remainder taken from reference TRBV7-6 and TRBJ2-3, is GAGVSQSPRYKVTKRGQDVALRCDPISGHVSLYWYRQALGQGPEFLTYFNYEAQQDKSGLPNDRFSAERPEGSISTLTIQRTEQRDSAMYRCASSLARTAADTQYFGPGTRLTVL.

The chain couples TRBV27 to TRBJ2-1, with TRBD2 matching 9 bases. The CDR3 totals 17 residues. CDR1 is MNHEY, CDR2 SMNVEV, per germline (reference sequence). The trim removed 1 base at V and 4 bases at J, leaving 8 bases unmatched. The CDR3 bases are TGTGCCAGCAGTTTATGGGCGGGGGGGGCAAATTACAATGAGCAGTTCTTC. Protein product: CASSLWAGGANYNEQFF.

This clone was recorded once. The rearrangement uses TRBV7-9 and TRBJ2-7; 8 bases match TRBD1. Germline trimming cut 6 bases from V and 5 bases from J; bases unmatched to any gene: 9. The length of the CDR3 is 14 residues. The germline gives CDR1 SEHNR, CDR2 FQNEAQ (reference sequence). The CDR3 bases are TGTGCCAGCAGTCCTGGACAGGGTCCCCACGAGCAGTACTTC. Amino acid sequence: CASSPGQGPHEQYF. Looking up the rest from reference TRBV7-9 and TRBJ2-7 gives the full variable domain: DTGVSQNPRHKITKRGQNVTFRCDPISEHNRLYWYRQTLGQGPEFLTYFQNEAQLEKSRLLSDRFSAERPKGSFSTLEIQRTEQGDSAMYLCASSPGQGPHEQYFGPGTRLTVT.

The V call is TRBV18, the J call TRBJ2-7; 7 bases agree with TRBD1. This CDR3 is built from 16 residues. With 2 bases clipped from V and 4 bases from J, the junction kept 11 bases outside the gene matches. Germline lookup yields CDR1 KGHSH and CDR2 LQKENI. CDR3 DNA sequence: TGTGCCAGCTCACCAGTCTCCCGGGACAGCCTTTACGAGCAGTACTTC. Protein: CASSPVSRDSLYEQYF.

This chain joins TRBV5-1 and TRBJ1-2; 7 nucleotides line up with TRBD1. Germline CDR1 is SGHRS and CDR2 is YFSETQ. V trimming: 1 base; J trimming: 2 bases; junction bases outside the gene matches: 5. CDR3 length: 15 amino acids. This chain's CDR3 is CASSLFGTENYGYTF. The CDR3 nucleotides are TGCGCCAGCAGCTTGTTTGGGACAGAAAACTATGGCTACACCTTC. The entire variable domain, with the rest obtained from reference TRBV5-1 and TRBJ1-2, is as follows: KAGVTQTPRYLIKTRGQQVTLSCSPISGHRSVSWYQQTPGQGLQFLFEYFSETQRNKGNFPGRFSGRQFSNSRSEMNVSTLELGDSALYLCASSLFGTENYGYTFGSGTRLTVV.

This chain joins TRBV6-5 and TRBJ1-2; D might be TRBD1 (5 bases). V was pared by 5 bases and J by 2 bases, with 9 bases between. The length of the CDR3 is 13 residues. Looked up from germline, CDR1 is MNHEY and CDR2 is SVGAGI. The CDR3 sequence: CASSRTKNYGYTF. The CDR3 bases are TGTGCCAGCAGTCGGACAAAAAACTATGGCTACACCTTC.

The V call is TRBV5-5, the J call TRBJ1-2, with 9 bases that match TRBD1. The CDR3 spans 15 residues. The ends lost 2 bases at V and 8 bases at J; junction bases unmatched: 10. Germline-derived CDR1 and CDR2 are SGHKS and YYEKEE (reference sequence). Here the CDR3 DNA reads TGTGCCAGCAGCTTTGGGGCAGGGACAGGGCTCGGCTACACCTTC. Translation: CASSFGAGTGLGYTF.

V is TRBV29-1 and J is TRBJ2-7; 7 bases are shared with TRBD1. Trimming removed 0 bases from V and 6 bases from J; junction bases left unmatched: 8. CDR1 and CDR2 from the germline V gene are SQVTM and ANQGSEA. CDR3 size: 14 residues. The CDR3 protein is CSVEEGRGKGEQYF. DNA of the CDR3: TGCAGCGTTGAAGAGGGCAGGGGGAAGGGCGAGCAGTACTTC.

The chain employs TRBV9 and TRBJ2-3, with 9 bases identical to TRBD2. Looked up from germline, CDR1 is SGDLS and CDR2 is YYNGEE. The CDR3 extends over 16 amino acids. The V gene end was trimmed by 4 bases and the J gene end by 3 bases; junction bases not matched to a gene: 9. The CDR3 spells CASSPEAGGPTDTQYF. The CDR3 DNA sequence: TGTGCCAGCAGCCCCGAGGCGGGGGGGCCGACAGATACGCAGTATTTT.

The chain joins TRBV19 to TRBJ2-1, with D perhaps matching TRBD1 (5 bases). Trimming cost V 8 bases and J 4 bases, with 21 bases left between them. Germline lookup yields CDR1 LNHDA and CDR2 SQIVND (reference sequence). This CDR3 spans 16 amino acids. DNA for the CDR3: TGTGCCAGTCGGAAGAGTTTCGGACACAGATACAATGAGCAGTTCTTC. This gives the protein CASRKSFGHRYNEQFF.

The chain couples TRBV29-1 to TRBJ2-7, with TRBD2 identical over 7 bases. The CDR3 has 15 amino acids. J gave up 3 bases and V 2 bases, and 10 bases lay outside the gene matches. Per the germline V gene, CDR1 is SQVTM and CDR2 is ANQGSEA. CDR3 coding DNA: TGCAGCGTTGAATCGACTAGCCTTTATGGCTACGAGCAGTACTTC. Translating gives CSVESTSLYGYEQYF.

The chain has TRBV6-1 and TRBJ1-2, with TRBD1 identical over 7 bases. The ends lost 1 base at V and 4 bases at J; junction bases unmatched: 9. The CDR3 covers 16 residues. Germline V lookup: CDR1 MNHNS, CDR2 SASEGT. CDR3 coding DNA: TGTGCCAGCAGTGAAGTGGGACAGCTTTTTAGCTATGGCTACACCTTC. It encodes CASSEVGQLFSYGYTF.

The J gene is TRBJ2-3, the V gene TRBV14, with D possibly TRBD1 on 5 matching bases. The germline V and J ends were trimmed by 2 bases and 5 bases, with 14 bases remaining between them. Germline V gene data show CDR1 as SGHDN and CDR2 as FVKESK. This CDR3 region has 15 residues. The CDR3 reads CASSQRGREGDTQYF. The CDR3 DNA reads TGTGCCAGCAGCCAAAGGGGCAGGGAAGGAGATACGCAGTATTTT.

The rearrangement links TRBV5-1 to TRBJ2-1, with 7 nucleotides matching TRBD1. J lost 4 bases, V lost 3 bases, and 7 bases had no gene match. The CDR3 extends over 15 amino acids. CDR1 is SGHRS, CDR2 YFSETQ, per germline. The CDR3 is CASSSSGTEYNEQFF. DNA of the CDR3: TGCGCCAGCAGCTCCTCCGGGACAGAATACAATGAGCAGTTCTTC.

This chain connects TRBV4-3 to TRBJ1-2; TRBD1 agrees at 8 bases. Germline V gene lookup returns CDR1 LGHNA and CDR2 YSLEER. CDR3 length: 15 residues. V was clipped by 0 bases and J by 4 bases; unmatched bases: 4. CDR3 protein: CASSQDPQGAYGYTF. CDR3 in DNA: TGCGCCAGCAGCCAAGATCCTCAGGGGGCCTATGGCTACACCTTC.

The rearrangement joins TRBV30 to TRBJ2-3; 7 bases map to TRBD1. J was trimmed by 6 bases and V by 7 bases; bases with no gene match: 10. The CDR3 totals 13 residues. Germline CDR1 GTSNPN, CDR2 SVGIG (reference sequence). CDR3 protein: CAYARQGLDTQYF. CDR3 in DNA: TGTGCCTATGCTAGACAGGGTCTGGATACGCAGTATTTT.

The DNA for the CDR3 is TGTGCCAGCAACCCGGACAGGGAATTCAATCAGCCCCAGCATTTT. This gives the protein CASNPDREFNQPQHF. The V call is TRBV28, the J call TRBJ1-5, with 8 bases that match TRBD1. V lost 7 bases to trimming and J lost 3 bases; unmatched junction nucleotides: 8. The CDR3 is 15 amino acids. CDR1 and CDR2 from the germline V gene are MDHEN and SYDVKM.

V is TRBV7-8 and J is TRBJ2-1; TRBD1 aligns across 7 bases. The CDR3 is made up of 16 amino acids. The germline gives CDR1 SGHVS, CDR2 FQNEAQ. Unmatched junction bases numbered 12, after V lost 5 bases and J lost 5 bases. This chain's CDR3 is CASSVRQGLGDNEQFF. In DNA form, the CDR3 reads TGTGCCAGCAGCGTCAGACAGGGCCTCGGGGACAATGAGCAGTTCTTC.

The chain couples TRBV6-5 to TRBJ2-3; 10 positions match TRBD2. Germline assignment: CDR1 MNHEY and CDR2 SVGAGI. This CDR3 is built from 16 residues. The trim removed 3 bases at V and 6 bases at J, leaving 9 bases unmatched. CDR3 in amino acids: CASSYEASGGSDTQYF. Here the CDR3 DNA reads TGTGCCAGCAGTTATGAGGCTAGCGGGGGAAGCGATACGCAGTATTTT.

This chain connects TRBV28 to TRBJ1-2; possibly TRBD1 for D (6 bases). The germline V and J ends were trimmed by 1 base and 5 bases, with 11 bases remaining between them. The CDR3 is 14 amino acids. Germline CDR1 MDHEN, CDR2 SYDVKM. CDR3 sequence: CASSLLEGVYGYTF. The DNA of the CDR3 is TGTGCCAGCAGTTTATTAGAGGGGGTGTATGGCTACACCTTC.

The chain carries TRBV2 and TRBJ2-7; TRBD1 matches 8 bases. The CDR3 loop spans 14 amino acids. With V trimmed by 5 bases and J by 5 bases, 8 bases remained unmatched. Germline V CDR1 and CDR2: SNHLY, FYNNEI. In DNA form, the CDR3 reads TGTGCCAGCAGTTACGACAGGGGTTTCAACGAGCAGTACTTC. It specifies CASSYDRGFNEQYF.